These T cell receptor beta chains were read from a single sample in a study of cytomegalovirus exposure and HLA in healthy donors. TCRdb's table, derived via immunoSEQ multiplex PCR, lists solely in-frame clones and lacks some. The sample contains tens of thousands of clones, around three quarters of which appear only once. What was sequenced was PBMCs. The receptors come from a middle-aged woman in good health and CMV-seropositive. Each CDR3 is given with its conserved first and last residue. Each record gives: J gene, CDR3 length, V gene, clone size, CDR3 protein. Rows give clone size only sometimes, using once, few, many, or a class for an expanded clone.

J gene: TRBJ2-2; CDR3 length: 15; V gene: TRBV7-3; clone size: NA; CDR3 protein: CASSRRQGDTGELFF
J gene: TRBJ1-5; CDR3 length: 16; V gene: TRBV9; clone size: NA; CDR3 protein: CASSAGDRPGNQPQHF
J gene: TRBJ1-1; CDR3 length: 14; V gene: TRBV29-1; clone size: NA; CDR3 protein: CSVENEGGWTEAFF
J gene: TRBJ1-2; CDR3 length: 12; V gene: TRBV28; clone size: NA; CDR3 protein: CASRRQAPGYTF
J gene: TRBJ2-3; CDR3 length: 17; V gene: TRBV9; clone size: many; CDR3 protein: CASSVELAGGLADTQYF
J gene: TRBJ2-1; CDR3 length: 14; V gene: TRBV19; clone size: NA; CDR3 protein: CATSNEGAYNEQFF
J gene: TRBJ2-1; CDR3 length: 13; V gene: TRBV4-3; clone size: few; CDR3 protein: CASSHPPGVEQFF
J gene: TRBJ2-7; CDR3 length: 14; V gene: TRBV28; clone size: NA; CDR3 protein: CASTFRLAGYEQYF
J gene: TRBJ2-7; CDR3 length: 15; V gene: TRBV9; clone size: few; CDR3 protein: CASSVWASLGYEQYF
J gene: TRBJ2-1; CDR3 length: 18; V gene: TRBV7-3; clone size: NA; CDR3 protein: CASSMGPSGSSSYNEQFF
J gene: TRBJ2-7; CDR3 length: 17; V gene: TRBV5-8; clone size: NA; CDR3 protein: CASSSLGTSEPLGEQYF
J gene: TRBJ1-5; CDR3 length: 15; V gene: TRBV7-6; clone size: few; CDR3 protein: CASSLGLDSNQPQHF
J gene: TRBJ1-2; CDR3 length: 12; V gene: TRBV6-5; clone size: NA; CDR3 protein: CASSQGMSGYTF
J gene: TRBJ1-5; CDR3 length: 16; V gene: TRBV7-8; clone size: NA; CDR3 protein: CASSLLSGTGGQPQHF